This passage covers 29 T cell receptor beta chains from one sample sequenced in a study of regulatory T cells in long-lasting Graves disease. Both iRepertoire HTBI primers and Arm-PCR of CDR3 regions were used to build the TCR beta libraries. MiXCR, run by TCRdb on the multiplex PCR reads, gives a single entry per CDR3 protein. The repertoire holds about 290,000 distinct CDR3 sequences, approximately 20% seen once, with just over 55% in the top ten. Time point reported: persistent/refractory GD, antithyroid drugs over 5 years with positive TRAb. There was RNA extracted from PBMCs, and the TCR library was made from it. The sequencing here drew on peripheral blood mononuclear cells (PBMCs), taken when the disease was refractory, from a patient treated with antithyroid drugs. The source of these receptors is a female donor with Graves disease.

To note about this clonotype: Compared with germline, one end of the junction differs, possibly owing to a read error. This chain joins TRBV27 and TRBJ2-1; 11 bases align to TRBD1. CDR1 is MNHEY, CDR2 SMNVEV, per germline (reference sequence). This CDR3 is built from 15 residues. CDR3 residues: CSSSLGQGAYNEQFF. The CDR3 bases are TGTTCCAGCAGTTTGGGACAGGGGGCCTACAATGAGCAGTTCTTC.

This clonotype was picked up many times. For the CDR3, the DNA is TGCGCCAGCAGCTTGGACCAGGACTGGAACTATGGCTACACCTTC. Translating gives CASSLDQDWNYGYTF. This chain joins TRBV5-1 and TRBJ1-2; D not certain. Trimming removed 0 bases from V and 2 bases from J, with 11 bases in between. The CDR3 spans 15 residues. In germline, CDR1 is SGHRS, CDR2 YFSETQ.

CDR3 bases: TGTGCCAGCAGCGAGGCGGGAGGGCCTTTATACGAGCAGTACTTC. Its protein is CASSEAGGPLYEQYF. The rearrangement uses TRBV3-1 and TRBJ2-7, with 9 bases fitting TRBD2. The trim removed 5 bases at V and 4 bases at J, leaving 9 bases unmatched. The CDR3 length is 15 residues. Germline V gene lookup returns CDR1 LGHDT and CDR2 YNNKEL (reference sequence).

About this clonotype: A read error may account for a junction end that differs from germline. The genes are TRBV19 and TRBJ1-1, with 7 bases fitting TRBD1. Looked up from germline, CDR1 is LNHDA and CDR2 is SQIVND (reference sequence). This CDR3 has 15 amino acids. The CDR3 here is CTSSGPGTANTEAFF. As DNA, the CDR3 is TGTACCAGTAGTGGACCCGGGACAGCGAACACTGAAGCTTTCTTT.

This rearrangement joins TRBV27 to TRBJ2-7, with D hard to call. There are 12 residues in the CDR3. Germline V gene sequence: CDR1 MNHEY, CDR2 SMNVEV (reference sequence). With 5 bases removed from V and 3 bases from J, the gap between germline ends came to 8 bases. CDR3 bases: TGTGCCAGCAGTGCCAGCTACTACGAGCAGTACTTC. Protein: CASSASYYEQYF.

V is TRBV10-3 and J is TRBJ2-1, with TRBD2 identical over 11 bases. There are 15 residues in the CDR3. The ends lost 8 bases at V and 8 bases at J; junction bases unmatched: 11. Germline CDR1 is ENHRY and CDR2 is SYGVKD. Written as DNA, the CDR3 is TGTGCCATCGCCTCCGGACTAGCGGGTTTGTATGAGCAGTTCTTC. It yields the protein CAIASGLAGLYEQFF.

The chain employs TRBV20-1 and TRBJ2-7, with 13 bases fitting TRBD2. The germline V gene encodes CDR1 DFQATT and CDR2 SNEGSKA (reference sequence). CDR3 length: 14 residues. J was trimmed by 10 bases and V by 5 bases; bases with no gene match: 11. The CDR3 spells CSAAPGLAGFVQYF. The CDR3 DNA follows: TGCAGTGCTGCCCCGGGACTAGCGGGATTTGTACAGTACTTC.

The table lists this clonotype with many counts. The CDR3 DNA is TGTGCCAGCAGCCAGACAGCAACTAATGAAAAACTGTTTTTT. It is translated as CASSQTATNEKLFF. The genes are TRBV3-1 and TRBJ1-4, with D perhaps TRBD1 (5 bases). The CDR3 totals 14 residues. CDR1 and CDR2 from the germline V gene are LGHDT and YNNKEL (reference sequence). The V and J ends lost 3 bases and 0 bases respectively, with 5 bases between them. Full variable domain (outside the CDR3, taken from reference TRBV3-1 and TRBJ1-4): DTAVSQTPKYLVTQMGNDKSIKCEQNLGHDTMYWYKQDSKKFLKIMFSYNNKELIINETVPNRFSPKSPDKAHLNLHINSLELGDSAVYFCASSQTATNEKLFFGSGTQLSVL.

The J gene is TRBJ2-4, the V gene TRBV20-1; D is unclear. CDR1 and CDR2 (germline): DFQATT, SNEGSKA (reference sequence). With 8 bases removed from V and 8 bases from J, the gap between germline ends came to 13 bases. The CDR3 contains 11 residues. CDR3 sequence (DNA): TGCAGTACCAGGAAAGGAGACATTCAGTACTTC. Its translation is CSTRKGDIQYF.

The chain recombines TRBV2 with TRBJ2-7; no firm D call. The germline gives CDR1 SNHLY, CDR2 FYNNEI. This CDR3 comprises 21 residues. Deletions cut 6 bases from V and 0 bases from J, with 33 bases between. CDR3 bases: TGTGCCAGCAGCCAAGAAGGCCCCTTCGCGACAACCGATGCTTTCTCCTACGAGCAGTACTTC. Protein product: CASSQEGPFATTDAFSYEQYF. The whole variable domain, filled in from reference TRBV2 and TRBJ2-7, reads EPEVTQTPSHQVTQMGQEVILRCVPISNHLYFYWYRQILGQKVEFLVSFYNNEISEKSEIFDDQFSVERPDGSNFTLKIRSTKLEDSAMYFCASSQEGPFATTDAFSYEQYFGPGTRLTVT.

This clonotype was found many times. The V call is TRBV30, the J call TRBJ1-1, with D maybe TRBD1 (6 bases). CDR3 size: 12 residues. The ends were cut back, 3 bases at V and 9 bases at J, with 14 bases in the middle. Per the germline V gene, CDR1 is GTSNPN and CDR2 is SVGIG (reference sequence). The CDR3 is CAWSGTSLKAFF. The CDR3, as DNA: TGTGCCTGGAGCGGGACATCCCTTAAAGCTTTCTTT.

The chain combines TRBV3-1 with TRBJ1-1; 7 bases agree with TRBD1. This CDR3 is built from 14 residues. CDR1 is LGHDT, CDR2 YNNKEL, per germline (reference sequence). V was clipped by 1 base and J by 7 bases; unmatched bases: 6. The CDR3 reads CASSQAGQVIEAFF. CDR3 coding DNA: TGTGCCAGCAGCCAAGCTGGACAGGTCATTGAAGCTTTCTTT.

This clonotype has just a few counts. The chain is built from TRBV14 and TRBJ2-2; maybe TRBD1 (5 bases). The V gene lost 4 bases and the J gene lost 2 bases, with 17 bases spanning the gap. The CDR3 has 17 amino acids. The germline CDR1 and CDR2 sequences are SGHDN and FVKESK. CDR3 sequence (DNA): TGTGCCAGCAGCCGAAGGGTGGCGACAGACAACACCGGGGAGCTGTTTTTT. Translation: CASSRRVATDNTGELFF.

The rearrangement joins TRBV12-5 to TRBJ2-3, with TRBD2 as a possible D gene (5 bases). Germline V gene lookup returns CDR1 LGHNT and CDR2 FRNRAP. Trimming left V 4 bases short and J 10 bases short, with 12 bases between. This CDR3 comprises 12 residues. The CDR3 spells CASGWRQDAQYF. CDR3 nucleotide sequence: TGTGCTAGTGGTTGGAGGCAGGACGCGCAGTATTTT.

With respect to this clonotype: A much larger clone lies one base from this, so it may be a read error. The genes are TRBV7-2 and TRBJ1-2, with D perhaps matching TRBD1 (6 bases). Germline CDR1 is SGHTA and CDR2 is FQGNSA. The CDR3 covers 17 residues. This chain's CDR3 is CASSEQGRRPSNYGYAF. CDR3 bases: TGTGCCAGCAGCGAACAGGGACGCAGACCTTCTAACTATGGCTACGCCTTC.

In this sample, this clonotype turned up once. The genes are TRBV7-2 and TRBJ2-6; D is ambiguous. Trimming removed 4 bases from V and 0 bases from J, with 10 bases in between. The CDR3 covers 16 residues. Germline CDR1 and CDR2: SGHTA and FQGNSA. This CDR3 reads CASSSDAYSGANVLTF. Written as DNA, the CDR3 is TGTGCCAGCAGCTCGGACGCCTACTCTGGGGCCAACGTCCTGACTTTC.

The table lists this clonotype with a few counts. The chain is built from TRBV28 and TRBJ2-3; D might be TRBD1 or TRBD2, each matching 6 bases. V lost 7 bases and J 2 bases, leaving 13 bases between the germline ends. Per the germline V gene, CDR1 is MDHEN and CDR2 is SYDVKM. The CDR3 covers 14 residues. DNA of the CDR3: TGTGCCAGCATGGCGGGGACACACACAGATACGCAGTATTTT. Its translation: CASMAGTHTDTQYF.

This clonotype has at least ten counts. The rearrangement links TRBV6-2 or TRBV6-3 to TRBJ1-5, with D perhaps matching TRBD1 (6 bases). The CDR3 is made up of 15 amino acids. From germline, CDR1 is MNHEY and CDR2 SVGEGT. V was pared by 2 bases and J by 6 bases, with 14 bases between. The CDR3 region has the DNA TGTGCCAGCAGTTACCGACAGGCTAGGCTTCAGCCCCAGCATTTT. This encodes CASSYRQARLQPQHF.

This clonotype came up a few times. The chain combines TRBV28 with TRBJ2-2; TRBD1 matches 7 bases. With V trimmed by 10 bases and J by 1 base, 9 bases remained unmatched. Germline CDR1 and CDR2: MDHEN and SYDVKM. The CDR3 is 15 amino acids. The CDR3 DNA reads TGTGCCACCAACTACAGGGGTGAGAACACCGGGGAGCTGTTTTTT. Translated, it gives CATNYRGENTGELFF. Full variable domain (outside the CDR3, taken from reference TRBV28 and TRBJ2-2): DVKVTQSSRYLVKRTGEKVFLECVQDMDHENMFWYRQDPGLGLRLIYFSYDVKMKEKGDIPEGYSVSREKKERFSLILESASTNQTSMYLCATNYRGENTGELFFGEGSRLTVL.

The CDR3: CASSHYPGTGGFSNQPQHF. CDR3 coding DNA: TGCGCCAGCAGCCACTACCCCGGGACAGGGGGCTTTTCGAATCAGCCCCAGCATTTT. The chain is built from TRBV5-1 and TRBJ1-5, with TRBD1 matching over 12 bases. The CDR3 sequence is 19 residues long. The germline CDR1 and CDR2 sequences are SGHRS and YFSETQ. V was clipped by 4 bases and J by 4 bases; unmatched bases: 15.

Many counts were recorded for this clonotype. V usage is TRBV7-2 and J usage is TRBJ2-7, with 8 bases lining up with TRBD1. J was trimmed by 2 bases and V by 3 bases; bases with no gene match: 3. Germline V lookup: CDR1 SGHTA, CDR2 FQGNSA. The CDR3 extends over 14 amino acids. Here the CDR3 DNA reads TGTGCCAGCAGCTTCTCGGGACAGGCCTACGAGCAGTACTTC. It translates to CASSFSGQAYEQYF.

This chain links TRBV9 with TRBJ1-1; 9 positions match TRBD1. CDR1 SGDLS and CDR2 YYNGEE come from the germline V gene. With V trimmed by 4 bases and J by 4 bases, 8 bases remained unmatched. This CDR3 spans 15 amino acids. CDR3 in amino acids: CASSPPEGQGTEAFF. Written as DNA, the CDR3 is TGTGCCAGCAGCCCCCCGGAGGGACAGGGCACTGAAGCTTTCTTT.

The rearrangement joins TRBV29-1 to TRBJ2-7, with a possible D match to TRBD2 (7 bases). The germline CDR1 and CDR2 sequences are SQVTM and ANQGSEA. V lost 5 bases and J lost 0, with 17 bases in between. The CDR3 consists of 15 residues. DNA for the CDR3: TGCAGCGTTCGAGGGGGGGGGGGCAACTCCTACGAGCAGTACTTC. Amino acid sequence: CSVRGGGGNSYEQYF.

This clonotype was picked up a small number of times. The genes are TRBV5-5 and TRBJ1-2; TRBD1 agrees at 12 bases. Looked up from germline, CDR1 is SGHKS and CDR2 is YYEKEE (reference sequence). V lost 3 bases, J lost 6 bases, and 9 bases stayed unmatched. This CDR3 spans 16 amino acids. CDR3 in DNA: TGTGCCAGCAGCTCCCGGGACAGGGGGCCTATGGATGGCTACACCTTC. As protein: CASSSRDRGPMDGYTF.

In its sample, this clonotype was seen many times. The V and J genes are TRBV7-2 and TRBJ2-5, with 7 bases that match TRBD1. V lost 5 bases and J lost 1; bases outside the gene matches: 4. CDR3 length equals 14 residues. Germline CDR1 and CDR2: SGHTA and FQGNSA. The CDR3 DNA reads TGTGCCAGCAGCCCACAGGGGACCCAAGAGACCCAGTACTTC. This codes for CASSPQGTQETQYF.

This clonotype was picked up many times. The chain joins TRBV30 to TRBJ1-2; no clear D. The CDR3 sequence is 13 residues long. Trimming took off 2 bases at V and 6 bases at J, with 13 bases between the two ends. CDR1 is GTSNPN, CDR2 SVGIG, per germline (reference sequence). Written as DNA, the CDR3 is TGTGCCTGGAGTAGAGGTTTACGGGATGGCTACACCTTC. Amino acids: CAWSRGLRDGYTF. The complete variable domain, with remaining parts taken from reference TRBV30 and TRBJ1-2, reads SQTIHQWPATLVQPVGSPLSLECTVEGTSNPNLYWYRQAAGRGLQLLFYSVGIGQISSEVPQNLSASRPQDRQFILSSKKLLLSDSGFYLCAWSRGLRDGYTFGSGTRLTVV.

A few counts support this clonotype. One end of the junction fails to match germline, which may point to a read error. J is TRBJ2-7 and V is TRBV20-1; 7 nucleotides agree with TRBD1. Germline values: CDR1 DFQATT, CDR2 SNEGSKA (reference sequence). The CDR3 extends over 14 amino acids. The CDR3 is CSARVWDRQYEQYF. The CDR3 region has the DNA TGCAGCGCTAGGGTGTGGGACAGACAATACGAGCAGTACTTC.

Remarks on this clonotype: A much larger clone lies one base from this, so it may be a read error. The CDR3 does not end in the conserved phenylalanine or tryptophan, so this is likely a read error. The rearrangement links TRBV12-3 or TRBV12-4 to TRBJ2-7; D gene unclear. CDR3 size: 13 residues. V gave up 3 bases and J gave up 5 bases, with 11 bases separating them. The CDR3: CASSLGSYNEQYS. As DNA, the CDR3 is TGTGCCAGCAGTTTGGGCAGCTATAACGAGCAGTACTCC.

V usage is TRBV7-2 and J usage is TRBJ1-2; D is ambiguous. The CDR3 is 15 residues long. Germline V lookup: CDR1 SGHTA, CDR2 FQGNSA. The germline V and J ends were trimmed by 0 bases and 4 bases, with 12 bases remaining between them. The CDR3 region has the DNA TGTGCCAGCAGCTTAGCGTCGGCACGAGTCTATGGCTACACCTTC. Protein sequence: CASSLASARVYGYTF.